The T cell receptor (beta chain) described here comes from a study of blood T cell dynamics during melanoma immunotherapy. As for the study in general: Patients with metastatic melanoma got pembrolizumab or nivolumab-ipilimumab as first-line care.

Study findings and constraints: Unlike progressors, later disease-control patients had W3 repertoires gaining clonality or diversity.

Time point meaning: pre-treatment baseline. Sampling occurred pretreatment (T0) and at week 3 (W3), after cycle one of checkpoint blockade. At 12 weeks after first infusion, RECIST 1.1 defined response for most patients. Sequencing used immunoSEQ multiplex PCR; TCRdb keeps in-frame clones, though not all of them. The data contain around 12,000 clones, 70% to 85% of them singletons. A word on this clone: Its antigen is still unknown.

J gave up 8 bases and V 2 bases, and 7 bases lay outside the gene matches. The V gene's germline CDR1 is MNHEY and CDR2 SVGAGI. The CDR3 covers 15 residues. The sequencing used blood, collected from a patient treated with checkpoint blockade. The chain combines TRBV6-5 with TRBJ2-1, with 9 bases that match TRBD2. The clonotype originates from a human donor with melanoma. CDR3 nucleotides: TGTGCCAGCAGTTACAAGGGGCGGGAGGGGTATGAGCAGTTCTTC. Translated: CASSYKGREGYEQFF.